This T cell receptor beta chain derives from a study of T cells in Graves' hyperthyroidism and ophthalmopathy. Points from the study as a whole: Blood also held most thyroid clonotypes expanded beyond 0.001. Before onset, ophthalmopathy was predicted by the model a median roughly six months earlier.

RNA transcripts provided the source from which TCR beta CDR3 regions were amplified. The HTBI primer set drove a first-round RT-PCR of the TCR CDR3. TCRdb itself ran the multiplex PCR reads through MiXCR, one entry per CDR3 protein. The sample consists of 500,000 to 650,000 distinct CDR3 sequences, roughly 15% of them appearing once. Germline values: CDR1 KGHDR, CDR2 SFDVKD. This CDR3 has 16 residues. As to this clonotype: Its antigen is not known. A read error may explain this, as a much larger clone is one base away.

Researchers defined stable Graves' hyperthyroidism as no ophthalmopathy progression within 18 months. Patients were excluded because of uncontrolled infection, other autoimmune disease, pregnancy or lactation. The sequence was collected from a woman aged 40 to 49 with Graves' hyperthyroidism. Sequenced: blood. The chain combines TRBV24-1 with TRBJ2-1, with 7 bases identical to TRBD2. For the CDR3, the DNA is TGTGCCACCAGTAAGAGCGGCGGGAGCAGGACCTACGAGCGGTACTTC. It is translated as CATSKSGGSRTYERYF.